The 13 T cell receptor beta chains in this list originate from one sample, sequenced in a study of cytomegalovirus exposure and HLA in healthy donors. 13 Jbeta primers and 60 Vbeta primers were used for the PCR. Only in-frame clones appear in the TCRdb table, and some are missing; sequencing was by immunoSEQ multiplex PCR. This sample's table reports about 140,000 clones. Sequencing was done on a sample of PBMCs. These receptors were collected from a male donor in good health and CMV-seronegative.

The V gene is TRBV7-6, the J gene TRBJ1-3, with 8 bases matching TRBD1. The V gene's germline CDR1 is SGHVS and CDR2 FNYEAQ. The CDR3 is made up of 15 amino acids. V gave up 7 bases and J gave up 1 base; unmatched junction bases: 6. In DNA, the CDR3 is TGTGCCAGCACCCTACAGGGGGGATCTGGAAACACCATATATTTT. This gives the protein CASTLQGGSGNTIYF.

The chain joins TRBV19 to TRBJ1-4, with a weak D call TRBD1 (6 bases). Germline CDR1 and CDR2: LNHDA and SQIVND (reference sequence). This CDR3 has 16 amino acids. V gave up 3 bases and J gave up 3 bases, with 14 bases separating them. The chain's CDR3 is CASSIRGGMANEKLFF. The CDR3, as DNA: TGTGCCAGTAGTATCAGAGGGGGAATGGCTAATGAAAAACTGTTTTTT.

The chain recombines TRBV25-1 with TRBJ1-4; 10 nucleotides align to TRBD1. In germline, CDR1 is MGHDK, CDR2 SYGVNS. This CDR3 has 16 amino acids. The junction had 8 bases not matched to a gene; V was cut back by 3 bases and J by 7 bases. The DNA for the CDR3 is TGTGCCAGCAGTGACGACAGGGGGCCACTAAGTGAAAAACTGTTTTTT. This gives the protein CASSDDRGPLSEKLFF.

J is TRBJ1-1 and V is TRBV29-1, with 10 bases fitting TRBD1. The CDR3 extends over 15 amino acids. Unmatched junction bases numbered 5, after V lost 0 bases and J lost 4 bases. CDR1 is SQVTM and CDR2 is ANQGSEA in the germline V gene. The CDR3: CSVEEPGQGSTEAFF. The CDR3 DNA reads as TGCAGCGTTGAAGAACCGGGACAGGGGAGCACTGAAGCTTTCTTT.

This chain uses TRBV6-1 with TRBJ1-5; D gene uncertain. Trimming cost V 3 bases and J 0 bases, with 9 bases left between them. This CDR3 has 15 residues. CDR1 MNHNS and CDR2 SASEGT come from the germline V gene. CDR3 in DNA: TGTGCCAGCAGTGAGGTAGTTTATAGCAATCAGCCCCAGCATTTT. Protein sequence: CASSEVVYSNQPQHF.

V usage is TRBV28 and J usage is TRBJ2-7; the match to TRBD1 covers 10 bases. CDR1 and CDR2 from the germline V gene are MDHEN and SYDVKM. J lost 2 bases, V lost 3 bases, and 1 base had no gene match. The CDR3 sequence is 14 residues long. CDR3 amino acids: CASSFGTGAYEQYF. The CDR3 nucleotides are TGTGCCAGCAGTTTTGGGACAGGGGCCTACGAGCAGTACTTC.

The chain joins TRBV5-1 to TRBJ2-3; D not resolved. CDR1 SGHRS and CDR2 YFSETQ come from the germline V gene. The CDR3 has 15 amino acids. Trimming took 7 bases from V and 0 from J, leaving 15 bases between them. Here the CDR3 reads CASREWLSSTDTQYF. The CDR3 bases are TGCGCCAGCCGCGAGTGGTTATCTAGCACAGATACGCAGTATTTT.

The chain is built from TRBV18 and TRBJ1-5; the match to TRBD1 covers 7 bases. J gave up 5 bases and V 5 bases, and 3 bases lay outside the gene matches. Germline CDR1 and CDR2: KGHSH and LQKENI. The CDR3 is 13 residues long. CDR3 nucleotides: TGTGCCAGCTCAGAGGACAGGCATCAGCCCCAGCATTTT. Translation gives CASSEDRHQPQHF.

V gene TRBV13 combines with J gene TRBJ2-1; weak D call: TRBD2 (6 bases). In germline, CDR1 is PRHDT, CDR2 FYEKMQ (reference sequence). Trimming pared 4 bases from V and 1 base from J, leaving 8 bases between. CDR3 length: 14 residues. CDR3 sequence: CASSSRESYNEQFF. The CDR3 nucleotides read TGTGCCAGCAGCTCCCGGGAGTCCTACAATGAGCAGTTCTTC.

The V gene is TRBV6-4, the J gene TRBJ1-2; 8 nucleotides align to TRBD1. Germline V CDR1 and CDR2: MRHNA, SNTAGT. This CDR3 comprises 14 residues. V shed 5 bases, J shed 3 bases, and the junction held 5 bases outside the gene matches. DNA of the CDR3: TGTGCCAGCAGTCAGGCAGGGGGCGACTATGGCTACACCTTC. This sequence encodes CASSQAGGDYGYTF.

The chain joins TRBV6-5 to TRBJ2-3, with D possibly TRBD1 on 6 matching bases. CDR1 and CDR2 from the germline V gene are MNHEY and SVGAGI. This CDR3 is built from 15 residues. Trimming took 1 base from V and 6 from J, leaving 14 bases between them. DNA for the CDR3: TGTGCCAGCAGTTACTTAGGGGGTAGGGGTGATACGCAGTATTTT. Protein: CASSYLGGRGDTQYF.

The genes are TRBV5-1 and TRBJ1-6; D unresolved. The V gene lost 0 bases and the J gene lost 0 bases, with 10 bases spanning the gap. The V gene's germline CDR1 is SGHRS and CDR2 YFSETQ. The CDR3 runs 17 residues. The CDR3 is CASSLESKSSYNSPLHF. The DNA for the CDR3 is TGCGCCAGCAGCTTGGAGAGTAAAAGCTCCTATAATTCACCCCTCCACTTT.

The chain joins TRBV28 to TRBJ1-5; D is possibly TRBD1 (5 bases). Germline values: CDR1 MDHEN, CDR2 SYDVKM. Trimming took 7 bases from V and 0 from J, leaving 13 bases between them. CDR3 length equals 15 residues. The CDR3 loop is CASTQQVVSNQPQHF. The DNA for the CDR3 is TGTGCCAGCACTCAACAGGTGGTTAGCAATCAGCCCCAGCATTTT. Full variable domain (rest looked up from reference TRBV28 and TRBJ1-5): DVKVTQSSRYLVKRTGEKVFLECVQDMDHENMFWYRQDPGLGLRLIYFSYDVKMKEKGDIPEGYSVSREKKERFSLILESASTNQTSMYLCASTQQVVSNQPQHFGDGTRLSIL.